Following are 22 T cell receptor beta chains from one sample sequenced in a study of blood T cell repertoires in COVID-19. Measured with immunoSEQ multiplex PCR; TCRdb has only the in-frame clones, and not every one. The profile shows under 200,000 clones, roughly 82% of them singletons. Sequencing was carried out using PBMCs or T cells enriched from blood (not recorded which). The receptors shown here come from a woman aged 55-70 years with acute COVID-19.

The count of this clone is one. The chain carries TRBV10-2 and TRBJ1-2, with a tentative D call TRBD1 (5 bases). The V and J ends lost 6 bases and 7 bases respectively, with 15 bases between them. The germline V gene has CDR1 WSHSY and CDR2 SAAADI. This CDR3 contains 13 residues. CDR3 bases: TGCGCCAGCAGCGGCCAGGGAGGTGGTGGCTACACCTTC. Translation: CASSGQGGGGYTF.

The chain joins TRBV19 to TRBJ1-1; 10 nucleotides align to TRBD1. V lost 5 bases to trimming and J lost 5 bases; unmatched junction nucleotides: 5. The CDR3 sequence is 14 residues long. Germline-derived CDR1 and CDR2 are LNHDA and SQIVND (reference sequence). The CDR3 here is CASSPRTGGTEAFF. CDR3 in DNA: TGTGCCAGTAGTCCGCGGACAGGGGGAACTGAAGCTTTCTTT.

This clone was detected once. The chain links TRBV4-2 to TRBJ2-1, with 12 bases aligning to TRBD2. Trimming cost V 2 bases and J 7 bases; bases outside gene matches: 12. The CDR3 has 18 residues. Germline values: CDR1 LGHNA, CDR2 YNFKEQ. DNA of the CDR3: TGTGCCAGCAGCCAACGCCAAGGACTAGCGGGACGAGGGAATGAGCAGTTCTTC. Protein sequence: CASSQRQGLAGRGNEQFF.

A single count supports this clone. This chain connects TRBV30 to TRBJ2-5; 9 bases agree with TRBD2. The germline V gene has CDR1 GTSNPN and CDR2 SVGIG (reference sequence). This CDR3 region has 13 residues. V was clipped by 2 bases and J by 9 bases; unmatched bases: 7. The CDR3 coding sequence is TGTGCCTGGAGTCTAGCGGGGAAGTGGGCCCAGTACTTC. Its translation is CAWSLAGKWAQYF.

This chain joins TRBV30 and TRBJ2-5, with D possibly matching TRBD1 (6 bases). V was pared by 1 base and J by 3 bases, with 9 bases between. The CDR3 consists of 13 residues. Looked up from germline, CDR1 is GTSNPN and CDR2 is SVGIG (reference sequence). The CDR3 sequence is CAWSGTGKETQYF. CDR3 nucleotides: TGTGCCTGGAGTGGTACAGGGAAAGAGACCCAGTACTTC.

The gene calls are TRBV18 and TRBJ1-3; D is undetermined. Per the germline V gene, CDR1 is KGHSH and CDR2 is LQKENI. This CDR3 is 14 amino acids long. The V end lost 1 base, the J end lost 3 bases, and 7 bases lay between the germline ends. CDR3 DNA: TGTGCCAGCTCACCACGGGCAGGTGGAAACACCATATATTTT. Residues: CASSPRAGGNTIYF.

J is TRBJ2-1 and V is TRBV19; 11 bases line up with TRBD1. The trim removed 6 bases at V and 4 bases at J, leaving 5 bases unmatched. CDR3 length equals 15 residues. Germline assignment: CDR1 LNHDA and CDR2 SQIVND (reference sequence). The CDR3 DNA reads TGTGCCAGTAGAGGGGGACAGGGGGGATACAATGAGCAGTTCTTC. Protein sequence: CASRGGQGGYNEQFF.

The rearrangement joins TRBV25-1 to TRBJ1-5; 7 positions match TRBD1. V lost 1 base, J lost 5 bases, and 8 bases stayed unmatched. The CDR3 runs 16 residues. Germline V CDR1 and CDR2: MGHDK, SYGVNS. The CDR3 nucleotides read TGTGCCAGCAGTGAATCGACAGGGAAGTGGGATCAGCCCCAGCATTTT. Translation: CASSESTGKWDQPQHF.

The chain employs TRBV19 and TRBJ2-7, with 12 bases aligning to TRBD2. V trimming: 6 bases; J trimming: 2 bases; junction bases outside the gene matches: 11. This CDR3 spans 17 amino acids. Germline V lookup: CDR1 LNHDA, CDR2 SQIVND (reference sequence). CDR3 nucleotide sequence: TGTGCCAGTAGGCCGGGACTAGCGGGCCCGGCGGCCTACGAGCAGTACTTC. Translating it yields CASRPGLAGPAAYEQYF.

The V gene is TRBV3-1 (or the pseudogene TRBV3-2), the J gene TRBJ2-7; tentatively, D is TRBD2 (6 bases). Germline assignment: CDR1 LGHDT and CDR2 YNNKEL (reference sequence). This CDR3 comprises 12 residues. V lost 1 base to trimming and J lost 7 bases, with 8 bases between them. The CDR3 nucleotides read TGTGCCAGCAGCCAAGGGGGACTGGAGCAGTACTTC. This codes for CASSQGGLEQYF.

The CDR3 spells CASSPPPSGGYTF. The DNA of the CDR3 is TGTGCCAGCTCACCACCACCCAGTGGTGGCTACACCTTC. This chain links TRBV18 with TRBJ1-2; D gene ambiguous. The CDR3 is made up of 13 amino acids. Germline V gene lookup returns CDR1 KGHSH and CDR2 LQKENI. Between the trimmed V and J ends, which lost 0 bases and 7 bases, there was a span of 9 bases.

This chain links TRBV28 with TRBJ1-1; possible D gene TRBD1, 5 bases. The CDR3 is made up of 15 amino acids. Germline values: CDR1 MDHEN, CDR2 SYDVKM. V lost 10 bases to trimming and J lost 4 bases, with 22 bases between them. The CDR3 loop is CATYSGGELATEAFF. In DNA form, the CDR3 reads TGTGCCACCTATTCTGGAGGGGAGTTGGCCACTGAAGCTTTCTTT.

The chain has TRBV2 and TRBJ1-4, with D hard to call. The V end lost 2 bases, the J end lost 3 bases, and 10 bases lay between the germline ends. This CDR3 is built from 15 residues. Germline CDR1 SNHLY, CDR2 FYNNEI. The CDR3 coding sequence is TGTGCCAGCAGTGAATGGCAGGATTCTAATGAAAAACTGTTTTTT. Its translation: CASSEWQDSNEKLFF.

V is TRBV28 and J is TRBJ1-2; possibly TRBD1 for D (6 bases). Trimming removed 8 bases from V and 8 bases from J, with 18 bases in between. The CDR3 runs to 13 residues. Germline lookup yields CDR1 MDHEN and CDR2 SYDVKM. This chain's CDR3 is CASLAGASRGYTF. In DNA form, the CDR3 reads TGTGCCAGCCTTGCAGGGGCGAGTAGGGGCTACACCTTC.

The chain links TRBV6-6 to TRBJ1-1; 7 bases are shared with TRBD1. The germline V gene has CDR1 MNHNY and CDR2 SVGAGI (reference sequence). This CDR3 contains 15 residues. V trimming: 4 bases; J trimming: 4 bases; junction bases outside the gene matches: 9. CDR3 DNA: TGTGCCAGCAGTTCGGACAGGCAGGGGCCCACTGAAGCTTTCTTT. Translation: CASSSDRQGPTEAFF.

The chain employs TRBV27 and TRBJ1-4, with D maybe TRBD1 (5 bases). V shed 2 bases and J shed 1 base, with 5 bases lying between them. CDR1 MNHEY and CDR2 SMNVEV come from the germline V gene (reference sequence). The CDR3 has 14 amino acids. The DNA of the CDR3 is TGTGCCAGCAGTTTAGACAGAACTAATGAAAAACTGTTTTTT. This encodes CASSLDRTNEKLFF.

The chain joins TRBV27 to TRBJ1-6, with 7 positions matching TRBD1. The CDR3 extends over 14 amino acids. Germline assignment: CDR1 MNHEY and CDR2 SMNVEV (reference sequence). The junction had 5 bases not matched to a gene; V was cut back by 1 base and J by 11 bases. CDR3 sequence: CASSLLGGTTPLHF. CDR3 nucleotides: TGTGCCAGCAGTTTATTAGGGGGCACGACACCCCTCCACTTT.

The chain is built from TRBV19 and TRBJ2-5; 8 nucleotides match TRBD1. Trimming took 4 bases from V and 3 from J; bases not matched to a gene: 4. The germline gives CDR1 LNHDA, CDR2 SQIVND (reference sequence). The CDR3 consists of 14 residues. CDR3 sequence reads: CASSTRGREETQYF. The CDR3 DNA reads TGTGCCAGTAGTACCAGGGGGCGGGAAGAGACCCAGTACTTC.

The chain has TRBV4-1 and TRBJ1-2; D not resolved. CDR1 and CDR2 from the germline V gene are MGHRA and YSYEKL. This CDR3 comprises 14 residues. V was trimmed by 0 bases and J by 4 bases, leaving 9 bases between them. CDR3 region: CASSQDRVRYGYTF. The CDR3 DNA sequence: TGCGCCAGCAGCCAAGATCGAGTCCGCTATGGCTACACCTTC.

The chain couples TRBV7-9 to TRBJ1-2; TRBD1 matches 10 bases. Losses at the gene ends were 0 bases for V and 6 bases for J; bases not matched to a gene: 4. This CDR3 has 15 amino acids. Germline V gene sequence: CDR1 SEHNR, CDR2 FQNEAQ (reference sequence). CDR3 region: CASSLAQTGGNGYTF. In DNA, the CDR3 is TGTGCCAGCAGCTTAGCCCAGACAGGGGGCAATGGCTACACCTTC.

The chain recombines TRBV19 with TRBJ1-2; a possible D gene is TRBD1 (6 bases). The V end lost 7 bases, the J end lost 5 bases, and 20 bases lay between the germline ends. The germline CDR1 and CDR2 sequences are LNHDA and SQIVND (reference sequence). The CDR3 is 15 residues long. The CDR3 loop reads CASKEYRVGPYGYTF. CDR3 DNA: TGTGCCAGTAAAGAATACAGGGTCGGGCCTTATGGCTACACCTTC.

The V gene is TRBV5-1, the J gene TRBJ1-4; TRBD1 matches at 7 bases. Germline CDR1 is SGHRS and CDR2 is YFSETQ. This CDR3 has 16 residues. The ends lost 1 base at V and 7 bases at J; junction bases unmatched: 10. The CDR3 sequence is CASSLPGGVSGEKLFF. CDR3 DNA sequence: TGCGCCAGCAGCTTGCCAGGGGGAGTTAGTGGTGAAAAACTGTTTTTT.